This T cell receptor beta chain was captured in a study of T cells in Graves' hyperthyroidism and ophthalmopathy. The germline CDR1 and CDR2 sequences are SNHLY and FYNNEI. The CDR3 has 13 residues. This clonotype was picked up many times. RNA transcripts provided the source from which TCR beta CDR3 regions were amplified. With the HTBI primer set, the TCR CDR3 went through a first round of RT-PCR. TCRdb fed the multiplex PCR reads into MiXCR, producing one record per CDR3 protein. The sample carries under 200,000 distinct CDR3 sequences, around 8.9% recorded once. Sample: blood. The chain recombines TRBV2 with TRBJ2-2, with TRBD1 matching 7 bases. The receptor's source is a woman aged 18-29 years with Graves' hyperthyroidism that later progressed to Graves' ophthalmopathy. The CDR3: CASGTVNTGELFF. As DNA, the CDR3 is TGTGCTTCCGGGACAGTTAACACCGGGGAGCTGTTTTTT.